The 6 T cell receptor beta chains below come from one sample, sequenced in a study of blood T cell repertoires in COVID-19. Method: immunoSEQ multiplex PCR; TCRdb's copy keeps in-frame clones and lacks some. The sample has fewer than 250,000 clones; 82% are singletons. Sequenced: peripheral blood. The receptors come from a woman aged 40-49 years with acute or convalescent COVID-19.

CDR3 nucleotides: TGTGCCAGCAGTCCTATCCGGGACATCTACGAGCAGTACTTC. The encoded protein is CASSPIRDIYEQYF. V usage is TRBV6-6 and J usage is TRBJ2-7; D is perhaps TRBD1 (6 bases). The germline V gene encodes CDR1 MNHNY and CDR2 SVGAGI (reference sequence). This CDR3 is 14 amino acids long. V shed 5 bases and J shed 3 bases, with 14 bases lying between them.

A single count supports this clone. A junction boundary mismatches the germline segment, possibly from a read error. This chain joins TRBV2 and TRBJ1-5; weak D call: TRBD1 (5 bases). Germline CDR1 is SNHLY and CDR2 is FYNNEI. This CDR3 is built from 12 residues. The CDR3 spells CASSSGNQPQRF. DNA for the CDR3: TGTGCCAGCAGTTCAGGGAATCAGCCCCAGCGTTTT.

The chain couples TRBV10-1 to TRBJ2-1; 9 positions agree with TRBD2. The germline V gene encodes CDR1 WNHNN and CDR2 SYGVQD (reference sequence). The CDR3 runs 12 residues. V dropped 8 bases and J dropped 5; count of bases not matched to a gene: 1. The CDR3: CASASGNNEQFF. The CDR3 region has the DNA TGCGCCAGCGCTAGCGGGAACAATGAGCAGTTCTTC.

The chain has TRBV6-6 and TRBJ1-4; D remains unclear. The length of the CDR3 is 13 residues. Germline V gene lookup returns CDR1 MNHNY and CDR2 SVGAGI (reference sequence). The V end lost 3 bases, the J end lost 0 bases, and 2 bases lay between the germline ends. CDR3 region: CASSYTTNEKLFF. The CDR3 DNA reads as TGTGCCAGCAGTTATACAACTAATGAAAAACTGTTTTTT.

The chain has TRBV27 and TRBJ2-3; a possible D gene is TRBD2 (5 bases). V shed 3 bases and J shed 2 bases, with 9 bases lying between them. The CDR3 has 14 amino acids. Germline-derived CDR1 and CDR2 are MNHEY and SMNVEV (reference sequence). CDR3 nucleotide sequence: TGTGCCAGCAGTTTTGCGGGTAACACAGATACGCAGTATTTT. It codes for CASSFAGNTDTQYF.

The rearrangement uses TRBV5-4 and TRBJ2-1, with TRBD1 identical over 8 bases. From germline, CDR1 is SGHNT and CDR2 YYREEE (reference sequence). Germline trimming cut 2 bases from V and 7 bases from J; bases unmatched to any gene: 8. The CDR3 loop spans 15 amino acids. CDR3 protein: CASSFFDRGRNEQFF. The CDR3 nucleotides read TGTGCCAGCAGCTTTTTCGACAGGGGTAGGAATGAGCAGTTCTTC.